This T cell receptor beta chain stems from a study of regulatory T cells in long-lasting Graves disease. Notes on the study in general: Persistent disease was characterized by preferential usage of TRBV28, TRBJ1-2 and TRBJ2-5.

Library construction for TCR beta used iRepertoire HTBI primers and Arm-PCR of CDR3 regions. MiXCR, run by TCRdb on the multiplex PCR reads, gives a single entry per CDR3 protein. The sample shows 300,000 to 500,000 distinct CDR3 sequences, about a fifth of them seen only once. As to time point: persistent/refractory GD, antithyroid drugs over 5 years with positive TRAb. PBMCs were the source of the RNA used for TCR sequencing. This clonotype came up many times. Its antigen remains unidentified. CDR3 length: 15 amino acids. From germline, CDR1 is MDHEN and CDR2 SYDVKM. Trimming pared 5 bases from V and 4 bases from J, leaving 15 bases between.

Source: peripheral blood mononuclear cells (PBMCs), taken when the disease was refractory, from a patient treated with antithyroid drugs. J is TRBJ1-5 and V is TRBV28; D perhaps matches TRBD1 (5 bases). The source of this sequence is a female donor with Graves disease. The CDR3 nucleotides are TGTGCCAGCAGTGCCCCCGGGACGGGTAATCAGCCCCAGCATTTT. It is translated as CASSAPGTGNQPQHF.